The 26 T cell receptor beta chains in this list originate from one sample, sequenced in a study of blood T cell repertoires in COVID-19. TCRdb's table, derived via immunoSEQ multiplex PCR, lists solely in-frame clones and lacks some. In the table there are approximately 97,000 clones, around 82% of which are singletons. Sequenced: peripheral blood. These receptors all come from a human donor in a cohort sampled during active COVID-19.

This chain joins TRBV4-3 and TRBJ2-7; tentatively, D is TRBD2 (5 bases). V dropped 0 bases and J dropped 4 bases, with 10 bases sitting between them. The V gene's germline CDR1 is LGHNA and CDR2 YSLEER. The CDR3 is 14 residues long. Here the CDR3 reads CASSQDARVYEQYF. The CDR3 nucleotides are TGCGCCAGCAGCCAAGATGCGAGGGTATACGAGCAGTACTTC.

CDR3 region: CASSSSPNEQFF. CDR3 nucleotide sequence: TGTGCCAGCAGTTCTAGCCCCAATGAGCAGTTCTTC. The chain joins TRBV6-2 or TRBV6-3 to TRBJ2-1; maybe TRBD2 (5 bases). This CDR3 comprises 12 residues. The V gene's germline CDR1 is MNHEY and CDR2 SVGEGT. The V end was cut by 4 bases, the J end by 6 bases, with 7 bases between.

As regards this clone: The same CDR3 is also encoded by other DNA sequences in this sample. This chain links TRBV19 with TRBJ1-2; 10 bases match TRBD1. With V trimmed by 2 bases and J by 1 base, 1 base remained unmatched. The CDR3 contains 15 residues. Germline-derived CDR1 and CDR2 are LNHDA and SQIVND (reference sequence). The CDR3 protein is CASSIRDRGNYGYTF. The CDR3 DNA reads TGTGCCAGTAGTATAAGGGACAGGGGTAACTATGGCTACACCTTC.

The rearrangement uses TRBV6-6 and TRBJ2-5; D not certain. CDR1 is MNHNY, CDR2 SVGAGI, per germline (reference sequence). V was trimmed by 2 bases and J by 11 bases, leaving 12 bases between them. This CDR3 has 12 amino acids. This CDR3 is CASSYDTPAQYF. The CDR3 DNA reads as TGTGCCAGCAGTTACGACACCCCCGCGCAGTACTTC.

J is TRBJ2-7 and V is TRBV4-3; TRBD2 is a possible D gene (5 bases). The germline V gene encodes CDR1 LGHNA and CDR2 YSLEER. The V and J ends lost 4 bases and 2 bases respectively, with 18 bases between them. This CDR3 contains 16 residues. The CDR3 sequence: CASSPGLQRATYEQYF. Written as DNA, the CDR3 is TGCGCCAGCAGCCCTGGACTCCAGAGGGCCACCTACGAGCAGTACTTC.

The V gene is TRBV20-1, the J gene TRBJ2-5; TRBD1 is a possible D gene (6 bases). The V and J ends lost 3 bases and 4 bases respectively, with 15 bases between them. This CDR3 region has 14 residues. The V gene's germline CDR1 is DFQATT and CDR2 SNEGSKA (reference sequence). CDR3 sequence: CSASSARGGETQYF. CDR3 DNA sequence: TGCAGTGCTAGTAGCGCCAGAGGGGGAGAGACCCAGTACTTC.

The chain recombines TRBV28 with TRBJ1-2; D remains unclear. Per the germline V gene, CDR1 is MDHEN and CDR2 is SYDVKM. V was trimmed by 7 bases and J by 1 base, leaving 7 bases between them. The CDR3 totals 12 residues. The CDR3 reads CASTGNNYGYTF. The CDR3 DNA reads as TGTGCCAGCACGGGGAATAACTATGGCTACACCTTC.

The V call is TRBV28, the J call TRBJ2-7, with no clear D. Germline CDR1 is MDHEN and CDR2 is SYDVKM. V dropped 6 bases and J dropped 0 bases, with 12 bases sitting between them. There are 14 residues in the CDR3. The CDR3 protein is CASSPGWSSYEQYF. CDR3 bases: TGTGCCAGCAGCCCTGGTTGGAGCTCCTACGAGCAGTACTTC.

The J gene is TRBJ1-1, the V gene TRBV9, with TRBD1 as a possible D gene (6 bases). Germline CDR1 SGDLS, CDR2 YYNGEE. The CDR3 spans 16 residues. V was pared by 0 bases and J by 2 bases, with 14 bases between. CDR3: CASSVAEIQGNTEAFF. The DNA for the CDR3 is TGTGCCAGCAGCGTAGCCGAAATACAGGGAAACACTGAAGCTTTCTTT.

The genes are TRBV14 and TRBJ2-7, with D maybe TRBD2 (6 bases). The CDR3 contains 15 residues. The V and J ends lost 2 bases and 6 bases respectively, with 17 bases between them. CDR1 is SGHDN, CDR2 FVKESK, per germline. CDR3 loop: CASSQPERVLTEQYF. CDR3 bases: TGTGCCAGCAGCCAACCCGAGCGGGTGTTGACCGAGCAGTACTTC. The full variable domain, with the rest looked up from reference TRBV14 and TRBJ2-7, is EAGVTQFPSHSVIEKGQTVTLRCDPISGHDNLYWYRRVMGKEIKFLLHFVKESKQDESGMPNNRFLAERTGGTYSTLKVQPAELEDSGVYFCASSQPERVLTEQYFGPGTRLTVT.

This clone was picked up one time. CDR3 sequence (DNA): TGTGCCAGCAGCGCCCATGGGGACTTCCTCTCTGCGCAGTATTTT. It specifies CASSAHGDFLSAQYF. This rearrangement joins TRBV9 to TRBJ2-3, with D perhaps TRBD2 (6 bases). There are 15 residues in the CDR3. The V and J ends lost 3 bases and 10 bases respectively, with 21 bases between them. The germline V gene has CDR1 SGDLS and CDR2 YYNGEE.

The chain carries TRBV28 and TRBJ2-7; D gene ambiguous. The CDR3 has 15 residues. The V and J ends lost 7 bases and 5 bases respectively, with 21 bases between them. The germline gives CDR1 MDHEN, CDR2 SYDVKM. The DNA of the CDR3 is TGTGCCAGCATTCTCTCAACAGCTTTCCCTCACGAGCAGTACTTC. It yields the protein CASILSTAFPHEQYF.

V is TRBV29-1 and J is TRBJ2-2; 8 nucleotides line up with TRBD1. J was trimmed by 2 bases and V by 1 base; bases with no gene match: 9. The CDR3 is 17 amino acids. Germline CDR1 reads SQVTM; CDR2 reads ANQGSEA. CDR3 region: CSVEAARDRPNTGELFF. The DNA for the CDR3 is TGCAGCGTTGAAGCGGCCCGGGACAGGCCAAACACCGGGGAGCTGTTTTTT.

J is TRBJ2-7 and V is TRBV5-1; 12 nucleotides line up with TRBD1. V was clipped by 4 bases and J by 0 bases; unmatched bases: 5. This CDR3 contains 16 residues. CDR1 is SGHRS, CDR2 YFSETQ, per germline. In DNA form, the CDR3 reads TGCGCCAGCAGCCGCGGGGACAGGGGGCTCTCCTACGAGCAGTACTTC. It is translated as CASSRGDRGLSYEQYF.

J is TRBJ2-1 and V is TRBV10-3; perhaps TRBD1 as D (6 bases). Trimming took 2 bases from V and 9 from J, leaving 11 bases between them. The CDR3 contains 13 residues. Germline V gives CDR1 ENHRY, CDR2 SYGVKD. The CDR3 DNA sequence: TGTGCCATCAGTGAGCGGGACACCCCTGAGCAGTTCTTC. Its translation: CAISERDTPEQFF.

The CDR3 DNA reads as TGTGCCAGCACGCCGACAGGTTCCTATGGCTACACCTTC. It encodes CASTPTGSYGYTF. The chain uses TRBV3-1 (or the pseudogene TRBV3-2) and TRBJ1-2; maybe TRBD1 (6 bases). Per the germline V gene, CDR1 is LGHDT and CDR2 is YNNKEL (reference sequence). Trimming pared 7 bases from V and 4 bases from J, leaving 13 bases between. CDR3 length equals 13 residues.

The chain uses TRBV19 and TRBJ2-2; 7 positions match TRBD1. The V and J ends lost 1 base and 4 bases, in that order; junction bases with no gene match: 6. Germline values: CDR1 LNHDA, CDR2 SQIVND (reference sequence). This CDR3 has 16 amino acids. The CDR3 loop is CASSIGGQLRTGELFF. The DNA for the CDR3 is TGTGCCAGTAGTATAGGGGGACAGCTCCGCACCGGGGAGCTGTTTTTT.

CDR3 bases: TGTGCCAGCAGTACCCAGGGTAACGAGCAGTACTTC. Its translation: CASSTQGNEQYF. This chain connects TRBV6-5 to TRBJ2-7; maybe TRBD1 (5 bases). The germline V and J ends were trimmed by 5 bases and 5 bases, with 10 bases remaining between them. This CDR3 is 12 amino acids long. The germline CDR1 and CDR2 sequences are MNHEY and SVGAGI.

Only a few counts were recorded for this clone. V gene TRBV9 combines with J gene TRBJ2-7; no clear D gene. The germline V and J ends were trimmed by 0 bases and 0 bases, with 7 bases remaining between them. Germline CDR1 SGDLS, CDR2 YYNGEE. The CDR3 consists of 14 residues. The CDR3 here is CASSVEERSYEQYF. CDR3 coding DNA: TGTGCCAGCAGCGTAGAAGAGCGCTCCTACGAGCAGTACTTC.

The chain is built from TRBV5-1 and TRBJ2-1; a possible D gene is TRBD2 (5 bases). CDR1 and CDR2 (germline): SGHRS, YFSETQ. V was cut by 1 base and J by 0 bases, with 14 bases left in between. The CDR3 consists of 17 residues. The DNA for the CDR3 is TGCGCCAGCAGCTTGCATACCGGACTTAGCTCCTACAATGAGCAGTTCTTC. It codes for CASSLHTGLSSYNEQFF.

This clone came up a few times. V gene TRBV6-4 combines with J gene TRBJ2-3; no reliable D call. CDR1 is MRHNA and CDR2 is SNTAGT in the germline V gene. Trimming took 0 bases from V and 0 from J, leaving 7 bases between them. The CDR3 covers 15 residues. As DNA, the CDR3 is TGTGCCAGCAGTGACTCGTACGGTAGCACAGATACGCAGTATTTT. It codes for CASSDSYGSTDTQYF.

This chain uses TRBV28 with TRBJ2-7; 10 bases match TRBD2. The CDR3 extends over 14 amino acids. V shed 7 bases, J shed 6 bases, and the junction held 9 bases outside the gene matches. CDR1 and CDR2 from the germline V gene are MDHEN and SYDVKM. The CDR3 is CASISGTSDGEQYF. The DNA for the CDR3 is TGTGCCAGCATCTCTGGGACTAGCGATGGCGAGCAGTACTTC.

The chain has TRBV7-6 and TRBJ2-5; D gene uncertain. Trimming pared 1 base from V and 5 bases from J, leaving 23 bases between. This CDR3 has 18 residues. Germline CDR1 is SGHVS and CDR2 is FNYEAQ. The chain's CDR3 is CASSLGFKRNAKLETQYF. The CDR3 coding sequence is TGTGCCAGCAGCTTAGGCTTCAAGCGAAACGCAAAGCTGGAGACCCAGTACTTC.

This rearrangement joins TRBV4-3 to TRBJ1-2; D perhaps matches TRBD1 (6 bases). V was cut by 4 bases and J by 3 bases, with 21 bases left in between. From germline, CDR1 is LGHNA and CDR2 YSLEER. The CDR3 sequence is 17 residues long. The CDR3 spells CASSRSMTGSLDYGYTF. CDR3 nucleotide sequence: TGCGCCAGCAGCCGTTCCATGACAGGCTCCCTAGACTATGGCTACACCTTC.

CDR3 in DNA: TGTGCCAGCAGCGTAGTAGGGAGTTTCTCTGAAGCTTTCTTT. Translating it yields CASSVVGSFSEAFF. The chain recombines TRBV9 with TRBJ1-1; D call uncertain. V shed 0 bases and J shed 6 bases, with 12 bases lying between them. In germline, CDR1 is SGDLS, CDR2 YYNGEE. CDR3 length: 14 residues. The complete variable domain, with remaining parts taken from reference TRBV9 and TRBJ1-1, reads DSGVTQTPKHLITATGQRVTLRCSPRSGDLSVYWYQQSLDQGLQFLIQYYNGEERAKGNILERFSAQQFPDLHSELNLSSLELGDSALYFCASSVVGSFSEAFFGQGTRLTVV.

The rearrangement links TRBV5-4 to TRBJ2-3; 14 positions agree with TRBD2. Germline V CDR1 and CDR2: SGHNT, YYREEE (reference sequence). This CDR3 is built from 13 residues. V gave up 7 bases and J gave up 10 bases; unmatched junction bases: 5. CDR3 loop: CASGTSGSPPQYF. The CDR3 DNA sequence: TGTGCCAGCGGGACTAGCGGGAGCCCCCCGCAGTATTTT.